The subject of this entry is one TCR beta chain. Its target is not known. With a J-beta primer mix and a sample-barcoded 5' primer, a second PCR ran about 7 to 11 cycles. TCRdb reprocessed the 5' RACE reads via MiXCR and lists one record per CDR3 protein. The sample holds around 1.5 million distinct CDR3 sequences, roughly 40% seen once. The data stem from a study of blood T cells in healthy people across ages. Findings of the study overall: Across samples, TCR beta diversity tracked strongly with naive T cell percentage.

V was clipped by 2 bases and J by 12 bases, with 11 bases between them. This CDR3 spans 13 amino acids. Germline V CDR1 and CDR2: KGHSH, LQKENI. This sequence originates from a woman between 18 and 29 years old in good health. This sequence joins TRBV18 and TRBJ2-6; D possibly uses TRBD1 or TRBD2 (6 bases each). The sequenced sample consisted of blood. As DNA, the CDR3 is TGTGCCAGCTCACCAGAGGGGGGTAGCGTCCTGACTTTC. Its translation: CASSPEGGSVLTF.